The rows below give T cell receptor beta chains drawn from one sample of a study of cytomegalovirus exposure and HLA in healthy donors. TCRdb's copy holds only in-frame clones and misses some; the assay was immunoSEQ multiplex PCR. This table has fewer than 250,000 clones, more than 75% appearing once. The specimen was PBMCs. The receptors originated from a male donor in good health and CMV-seropositive. The CDR3 runs from the conserved cysteine through the conserved F or W. Fields, in order: V gene, J gene, clone size, D gene, CDR3 DNA, CDR3 protein. The D gene is left open where the match is weak. Size values are once, few and many counts, or a class for expanded clones, and some rows have none.

>TRBV29-1|TRBJ2-7|NA|NA
TGCAGCCGAATAGAAAGGGGCTTCCGGCGGTACTTC
CSRIERGFRRYF
>TRBV7-3|TRBJ2-5|NA|NA
TGTGCCAGCAGCTTAAAAGGGGAAGAGACCCAGTACTTC
CASSLKGEETQYF
>TRBV28|TRBJ1-5|NA|NA
TGTGCCAGCATGTCCACTTTACATCAGCCCCAGCATTTT
CASMSTLHQPQHF
>TRBV2|TRBJ1-5|NA|TRBD1
TGTGCCAGCACCCGGGACAGGGCCGGCAATCAGCCCCAGCATTTT
CASTRDRAGNQPQHF
>TRBV4-2|TRBJ2-5|NA|TRBD2
TGTGCCAGCAGCCAAGATTGGCGGGGGGGATTGGAGACCCAGTACTTC
CASSQDWRGGLETQYF
>TRBV10-3|TRBJ2-3|NA|TRBD2
TGTGCCATCAGACTAGCGGGGGGGCCGTTGGGCACAGATACGCAGTATTTT
CAIRLAGGPLGTDTQYF
>TRBV28|TRBJ2-1|NA|TRBD2
TGTGCCAGCAGTTTAGCGGGAGGGCTGGGTGAGCAGTTCTTC
CASSLAGGLGEQFF
>TRBV12-5|TRBJ2-7|NA|NA
TGTGCTAGTGGACCTAGGGAGCATCCGTACTTC
CASGPREHPYF
>TRBV14|TRBJ1-1|NA|NA
TGTGCCAGCAGCCAAGTCCGGGGTATCGGAACTGAAGCTTTCTTT
CASSQVRGIGTEAFF
>TRBV9|TRBJ2-3|NA|NA
TGTGCCAGCAGCGTCTTCGGGGGAGGCCTCACAGATACGCAGTATTTT
CASSVFGGGLTDTQYF
>TRBV28|TRBJ2-1|NA|TRBD2
TGTGCCAGCAGTCGGACTAGCGGGAGATTGGGAATCTACAATGAGCAGTTCTTC
CASSRTSGRLGIYNEQFF
>TRBV27|TRBJ1-5|NA|NA
TGTGCCAGCAGTTCGGTCGATAGCAATCAGCCCCAGCATTTT
CASSSVDSNQPQHF
>TRBV7-2|TRBJ2-7|NA|NA
TGTGCCAGCAGCCCCGCCGAGGGCTACGAGCAGTACTTC
CASSPAEGYEQYF
>TRBV4-1|TRBJ1-1|NA|TRBD1
TGCGCCAGCAGCCAAGACCGACAGGGGGCGTTCTGGGGCACTGAAGCTTTCTTT
CASSQDRQGAFWGTEAFF
>TRBV7-2|TRBJ2-7|NA|TRBD2
TGTGCCAGCAGCTTAGACAGGACTAGCGGGTACGTGGGGGAGCAGTACTTC
CASSLDRTSGYVGEQYF
>TRBV19|TRBJ2-7|NA|TRBD1
TGTGCCAGTAGAGGCCAGGGAGGGACAGGGCCCTACGAGCAGTACTTC
CASRGQGGTGPYEQYF
>TRBV18|TRBJ2-7|few|NA
TGTGCCAGCTCACCTCAGGGGGGCGGCTACGAGCAGTACTTC
CASSPQGGGYEQYF
>TRBV6-5|TRBJ1-2|NA|TRBD1
TGTGCCAGCACAGAGGGGGCGGGCTACACCTTC
CASTEGAGYTF
>TRBV19|TRBJ2-1|NA|NA
TGTGCCAGTAGTATAGTCTCCGCGACTAGGAGGAATGAGCAGTTCTTC
CASSIVSATRRNEQFF
>TRBV30|TRBJ2-5|NA|NA
TGTGCCTGGGCATTGACAGGATCCGGGGAGACCCAGTACTTC
CAWALTGSGETQYF
>TRBV7-2|TRBJ2-3|NA|TRBD1
TGTGCCAGCAGCTTAGTGGGTTCGACAGGGACCTTCACAGATACGCAGTATTTT
CASSLVGSTGTFTDTQYF
>TRBV7-8|TRBJ1-4|NA|NA
TGTGCCAGCAGCTTAGTAGGGGGGGGGAGTGAAAAACTGTTTTTT
CASSLVGGGSEKLFF
>TRBV6-1|TRBJ1-2|NA|TRBD1
TGTGCCAGCAGATCTACAGGGGGCCAGGGCTACACCTTC
CASRSTGGQGYTF
>TRBV18|TRBJ1-3|NA|NA
TGTGCCAGCTCCCCCACAAGAGGAGGGTTAAACACCATATATTTT
CASSPTRGGLNTIYF
>TRBV28|TRBJ2-7|NA|TRBD1
TGTGCCAGCAGTTACAGGGGGACCTACGAGCAGTACTTC
CASSYRGTYEQYF
>TRBV5-4|TRBJ1-4|NA|NA
TGTGCCAGCAGCTTGGCCGTGGGCGAAAAACTGTTTTTT
CASSLAVGEKLFF
>TRBV5-1|TRBJ2-5|NA|TRBD1
TGCGCCAGCAGCTTCGAACCAACAGGGGGAGAGACCCAGTACTTC
CASSFEPTGGETQYF
>TRBV5-1|TRBJ2-6|NA|NA
TGCGCCAGCAGGGACGAACAGGGAGGGGCCAACGTCCTGACTTTC
CASRDEQGGANVLTF
>TRBV19|TRBJ2-2|NA|NA
TGTGCCAGTAGTATAGGGCTCGGGGAGCTGTTTTTT
CASSIGLGELFF
>TRBV9|TRBJ2-5|NA|NA
TGTGCCAGCAGCGTTAACCAGGGGGAGACCCAGTACTTC
CASSVNQGETQYF
>TRBV13|TRBJ1-1|NA|TRBD1
TGTGCCAGCAGCCTAAGACGGGACAGGGGAGGAACTGAAGCTTTCTTT
CASSLRRDRGGTEAFF
>TRBV7-3|TRBJ2-1|once|TRBD1
TGTGCCAGCAGCTTTCAAGGGGCAGGGGGATTCAATGAGCAGTTCTTC
CASSFQGAGGFNEQFF
>TRBV29-1|TRBJ1-1|NA|NA
TGCAGCGTTGTTCGGGGAAGCACTGAAGCTTTCTTT
CSVVRGSTEAFF
>TRBV6-6|TRBJ1-4|NA|NA
TGTGCCAGCAGTCGATGGGGGGGAGGCGAAAAACTGTTTTTT
CASSRWGGGEKLFF
>TRBV5-6|TRBJ1-1|NA|NA
TGTGCCAGCAGCTTGGTTCGGGGGGGTTACTCGTCAGCAGCTTTCTTT
CASSLVRGGYSSAAFF
>TRBV5-1|TRBJ2-7|NA|NA
TGCGCCAGCAGCTTCACAGGGACCGAGCAGTACTTC
CASSFTGTEQYF
>TRBV9|TRBJ1-5|few|NA
TGTGCCAGCAGCACGCGGCCGGGCAATCAGCCCCAGCATTTT
CASSTRPGNQPQHF
>TRBV25-1|TRBJ2-1|few|NA
TGTGCCAGCAGTGAATATGGGGGGACCTATGAGCAGTTCTTC
CASSEYGGTYEQFF
>TRBV7-8|TRBJ1-1|NA|NA
TGTGCCAGCAGCGTGACCGGGACAACTTTTCTCGGAGCTTTCTTT
CASSVTGTTFLGAFF
>TRBV4-1|TRBJ1-1|NA|NA
TGCGCCAGCAGCCAAGACCTCGGGACTTCAGGGGAAGCTTTCTTT
CASSQDLGTSGEAFF
>TRBV6-5|TRBJ2-1|NA|TRBD2
TGTGCCAGCAGTTACGGTCCGCGGGGGGGCGGAAATGAGCAGTTCTTC
CASSYGPRGGGNEQFF
>TRBV9|TRBJ1-1|NA|NA
TGTGCCAGCAGCGTAGGAGTCACTGAAGCTTTCTTT
CASSVGVTEAFF